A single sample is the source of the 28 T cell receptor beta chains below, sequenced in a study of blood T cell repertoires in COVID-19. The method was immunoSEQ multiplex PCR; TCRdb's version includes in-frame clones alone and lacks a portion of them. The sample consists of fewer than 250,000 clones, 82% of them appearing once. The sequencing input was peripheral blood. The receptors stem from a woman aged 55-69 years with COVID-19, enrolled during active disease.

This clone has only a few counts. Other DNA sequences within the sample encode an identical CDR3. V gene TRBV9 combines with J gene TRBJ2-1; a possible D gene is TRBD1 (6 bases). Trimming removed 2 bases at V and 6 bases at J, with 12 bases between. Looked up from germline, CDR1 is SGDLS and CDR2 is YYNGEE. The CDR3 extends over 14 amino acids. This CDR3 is CASSVGVGGNEQFF. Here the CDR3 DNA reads TGTGCCAGCAGCGTGGGGGTAGGGGGCAATGAGCAGTTCTTC.

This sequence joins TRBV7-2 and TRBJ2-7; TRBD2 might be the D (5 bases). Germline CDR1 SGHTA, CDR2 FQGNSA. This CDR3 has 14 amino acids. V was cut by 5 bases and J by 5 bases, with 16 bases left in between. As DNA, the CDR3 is TGTGCCAGCAGCAGTGTGGGGAGTGGGAACGAGCAGTACTTC. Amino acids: CASSSVGSGNEQYF. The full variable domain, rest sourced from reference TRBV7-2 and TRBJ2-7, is GAGVSQSPSNKVTEKGKDVELRCDPISGHTALYWYRQSLGQGLEFLIYFQGNSAPDKSGLPSDRFSAERTGGSVSTLTIQRTQQEDSAVYLCASSSVGSGNEQYFGPGTRLTVT.

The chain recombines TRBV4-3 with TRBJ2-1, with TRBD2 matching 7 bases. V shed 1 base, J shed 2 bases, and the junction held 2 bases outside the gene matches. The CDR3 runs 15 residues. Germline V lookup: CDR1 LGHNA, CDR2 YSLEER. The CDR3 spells CASSQGGSAYNEQFF. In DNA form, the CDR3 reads TGCGCCAGCAGCCAAGGCGGGAGTGCCTACAATGAGCAGTTCTTC.

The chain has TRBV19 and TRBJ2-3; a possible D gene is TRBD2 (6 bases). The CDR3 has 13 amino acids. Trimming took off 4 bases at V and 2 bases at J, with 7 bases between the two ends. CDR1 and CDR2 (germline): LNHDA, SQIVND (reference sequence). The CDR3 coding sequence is TGTGCCAGTAGTAGGAGGGTCACAGATACGCAGTATTTT. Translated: CASSRRVTDTQYF.

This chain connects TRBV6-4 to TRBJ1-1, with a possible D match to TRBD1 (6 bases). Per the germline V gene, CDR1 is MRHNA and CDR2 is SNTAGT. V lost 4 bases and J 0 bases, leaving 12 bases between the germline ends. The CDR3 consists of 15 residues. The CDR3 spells CASSAPGHMNTEAFF. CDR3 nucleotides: TGTGCCAGCAGTGCACCGGGACATATGAACACTGAAGCTTTCTTT.

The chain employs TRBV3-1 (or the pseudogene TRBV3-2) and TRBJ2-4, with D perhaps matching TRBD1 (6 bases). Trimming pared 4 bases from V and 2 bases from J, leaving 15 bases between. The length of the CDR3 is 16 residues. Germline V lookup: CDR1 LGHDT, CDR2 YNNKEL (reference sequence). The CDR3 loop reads CASSRIQGISKNIQYF. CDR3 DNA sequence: TGTGCCAGCAGCCGGATACAGGGTATTTCCAAAAACATTCAGTACTTC.

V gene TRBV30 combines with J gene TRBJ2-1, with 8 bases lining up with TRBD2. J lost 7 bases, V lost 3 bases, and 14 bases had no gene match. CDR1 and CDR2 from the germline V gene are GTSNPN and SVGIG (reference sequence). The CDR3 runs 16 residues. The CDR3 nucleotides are TGTGCCTGGAGGGACTACTCGGGACTAGATCCAAATGAGCAGTTCTTC. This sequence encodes CAWRDYSGLDPNEQFF.

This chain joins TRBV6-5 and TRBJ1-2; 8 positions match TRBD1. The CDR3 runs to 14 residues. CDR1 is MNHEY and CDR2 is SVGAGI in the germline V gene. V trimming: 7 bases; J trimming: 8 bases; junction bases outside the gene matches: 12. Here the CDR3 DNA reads TGTGCCAGCAACAACCGACAGGGGACCGGGGGCTACACCTTC. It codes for CASNNRQGTGGYTF.

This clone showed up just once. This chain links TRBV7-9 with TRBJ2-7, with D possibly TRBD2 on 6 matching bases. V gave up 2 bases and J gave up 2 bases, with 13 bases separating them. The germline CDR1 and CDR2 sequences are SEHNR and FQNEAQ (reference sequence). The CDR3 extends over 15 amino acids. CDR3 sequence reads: CASSLTGADAYEQYF. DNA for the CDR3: TGTGCCAGCAGCTTAACGGGAGCCGATGCCTACGAGCAGTACTTC.

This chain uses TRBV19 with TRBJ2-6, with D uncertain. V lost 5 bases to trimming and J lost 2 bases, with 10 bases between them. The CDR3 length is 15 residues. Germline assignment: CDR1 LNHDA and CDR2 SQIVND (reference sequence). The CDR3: CASSPDIPGANVLTF. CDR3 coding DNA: TGTGCCAGTAGTCCAGACATACCTGGGGCCAACGTCCTGACTTTC.

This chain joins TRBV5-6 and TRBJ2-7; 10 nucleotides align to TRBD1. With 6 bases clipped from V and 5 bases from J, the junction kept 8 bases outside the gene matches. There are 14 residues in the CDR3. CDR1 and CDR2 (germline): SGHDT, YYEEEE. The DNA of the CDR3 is TGTGCCAGCACAGGACAGGGGGGTTACGACGAGCAGTACTTC. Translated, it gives CASTGQGGYDEQYF.

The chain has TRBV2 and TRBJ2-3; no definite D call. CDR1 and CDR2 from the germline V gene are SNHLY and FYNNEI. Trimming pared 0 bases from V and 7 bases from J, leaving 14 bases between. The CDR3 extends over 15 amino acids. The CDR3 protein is CASSEASAPRHTQYF. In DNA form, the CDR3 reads TGTGCCAGCAGTGAAGCGTCGGCACCCAGGCATACGCAGTATTTT.

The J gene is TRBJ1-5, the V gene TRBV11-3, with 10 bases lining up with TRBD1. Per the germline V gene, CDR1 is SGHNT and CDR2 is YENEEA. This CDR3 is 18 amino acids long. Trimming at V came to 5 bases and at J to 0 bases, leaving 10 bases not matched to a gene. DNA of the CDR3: TGTGCCAGCAGCAGGGGACAGGGGCTCCCTTATAGCAATCAGCCCCAGCATTTT. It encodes CASSRGQGLPYSNQPQHF.

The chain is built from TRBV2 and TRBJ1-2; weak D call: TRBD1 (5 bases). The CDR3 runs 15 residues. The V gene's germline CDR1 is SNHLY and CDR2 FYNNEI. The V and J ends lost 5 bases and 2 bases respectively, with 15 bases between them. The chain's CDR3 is CASSPDSGFNYGYTF. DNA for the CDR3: TGTGCCAGCAGTCCCGACAGTGGGTTCAACTATGGCTACACCTTC.

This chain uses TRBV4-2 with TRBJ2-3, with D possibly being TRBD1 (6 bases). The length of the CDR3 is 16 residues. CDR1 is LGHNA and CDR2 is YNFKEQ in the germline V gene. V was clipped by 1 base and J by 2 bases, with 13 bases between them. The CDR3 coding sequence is TGTGCCAGCAGCCAAGCACTAGACAGGTACACAGATACGCAGTATTTT. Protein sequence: CASSQALDRYTDTQYF.

The CDR3 nucleotides are TGTGCCAGCAGCTTCCTTAGCGGCTCCGGGACCCAGTACTTC. It is translated as CASSFLSGSGTQYF. This chain uses TRBV5-6 with TRBJ2-5; D may be TRBD2 (6 bases). CDR1 and CDR2 (germline): SGHDT, YYEEEE. V lost 2 bases and J 7 bases, leaving 15 bases between the germline ends. The CDR3 has 14 residues.

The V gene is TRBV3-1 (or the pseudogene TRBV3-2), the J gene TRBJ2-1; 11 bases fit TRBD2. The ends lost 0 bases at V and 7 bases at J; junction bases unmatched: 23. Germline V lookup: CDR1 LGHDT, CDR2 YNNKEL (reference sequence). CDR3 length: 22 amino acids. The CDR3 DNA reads TGTGCCAGCAGCCAAGACGGGGTGGGGTCGACTAGCGGGACTATTGGGGTTAATGAGCAGTTCTTC. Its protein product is CASSQDGVGSTSGTIGVNEQFF.

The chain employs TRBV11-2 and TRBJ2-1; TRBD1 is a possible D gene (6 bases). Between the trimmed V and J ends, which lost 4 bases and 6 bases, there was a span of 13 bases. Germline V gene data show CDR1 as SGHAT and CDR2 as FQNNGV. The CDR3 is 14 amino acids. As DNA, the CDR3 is TGTGCCAGCAGCTCACAGGGAGCGACCAATGAGCAGTTCTTC. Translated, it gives CASSSQGATNEQFF.

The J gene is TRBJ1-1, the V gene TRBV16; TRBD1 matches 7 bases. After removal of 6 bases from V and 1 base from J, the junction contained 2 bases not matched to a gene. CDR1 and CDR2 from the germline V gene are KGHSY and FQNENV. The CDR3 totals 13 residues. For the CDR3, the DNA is TGTGCCAGCAGTGGGACAGCGAACACTGAAGCTTTCTTT. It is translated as CASSGTANTEAFF.

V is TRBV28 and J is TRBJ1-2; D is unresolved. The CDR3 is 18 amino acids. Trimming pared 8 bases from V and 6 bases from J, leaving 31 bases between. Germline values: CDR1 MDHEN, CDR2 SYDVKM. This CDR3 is CASGKVRTNYGLDDGYTF. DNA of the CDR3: TGTGCCAGCGGTAAGGTGAGGACTAACTATGGGTTAGACGATGGCTACACCTTC.

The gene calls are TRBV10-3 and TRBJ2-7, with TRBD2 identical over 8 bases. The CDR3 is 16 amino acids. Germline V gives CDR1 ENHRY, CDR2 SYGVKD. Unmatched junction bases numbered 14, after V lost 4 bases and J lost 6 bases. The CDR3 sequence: CAISGSLAGFAPEQYF. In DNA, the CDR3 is TGTGCCATCAGTGGGTCCTTAGCGGGATTCGCTCCCGAGCAGTACTTC.

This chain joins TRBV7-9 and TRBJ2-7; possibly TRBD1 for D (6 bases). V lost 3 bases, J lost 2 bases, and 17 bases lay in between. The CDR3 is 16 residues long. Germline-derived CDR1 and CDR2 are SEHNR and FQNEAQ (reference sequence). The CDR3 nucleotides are TGTGCCAGCAGCTTCGCAGAGGCACAGGGTACCTACGAGCAGTACTTC. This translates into CASSFAEAQGTYEQYF. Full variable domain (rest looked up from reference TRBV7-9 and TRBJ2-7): DTGVSQNPRHKITKRGQNVTFRCDPISEHNRLYWYRQTLGQGPEFLTYFQNEAQLEKSRLLSDRFSAERPKGSFSTLEIQRTEQGDSAMYLCASSFAEAQGTYEQYFGPGTRLTVT.

CDR3 nucleotides: TGTGCCAGCAGCCTCCCTTTGGGGAGGGACTACAATGAGCAGTTCTTC. Residues: CASSLPLGRDYNEQFF. This chain uses TRBV5-4 with TRBJ2-1, with 7 positions matching TRBD2. CDR3 length: 16 residues. Germline lookup yields CDR1 SGHNT and CDR2 YYREEE (reference sequence). The junction had 10 bases not matched to a gene; V was cut back by 4 bases and J by 3 bases.

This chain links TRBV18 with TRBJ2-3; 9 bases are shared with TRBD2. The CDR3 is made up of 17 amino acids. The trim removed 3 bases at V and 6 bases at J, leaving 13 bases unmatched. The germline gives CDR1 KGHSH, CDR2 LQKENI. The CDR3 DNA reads TGTGCCAGCTCACCCCTCCCGCGGGGGGGGCTTTTTGATACGCAGTATTTT. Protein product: CASSPLPRGGLFDTQYF.

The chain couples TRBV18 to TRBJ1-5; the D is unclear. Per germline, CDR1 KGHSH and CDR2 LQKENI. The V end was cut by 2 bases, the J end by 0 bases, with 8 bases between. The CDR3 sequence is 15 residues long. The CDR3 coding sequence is TGTGCCAGCTCACCATACGGGGATAGCAATCAGCCCCAGCATTTT. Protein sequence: CASSPYGDSNQPQHF.

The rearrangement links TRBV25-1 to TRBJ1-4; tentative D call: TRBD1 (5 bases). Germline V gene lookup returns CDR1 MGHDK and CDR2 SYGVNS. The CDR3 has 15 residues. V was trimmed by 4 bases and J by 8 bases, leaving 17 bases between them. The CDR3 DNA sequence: TGTGCCAGCAGTGGGGGAGGGGCTTCGGGGGAAAAACTGTTTTTT. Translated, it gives CASSGGGASGEKLFF. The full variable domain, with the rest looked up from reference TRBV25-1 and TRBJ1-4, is EADIYQTPRYLVIGTGKKITLECSQTMGHDKMYWYQQDPGMELHLIHYSYGVNSTEKGDLSSESTVSRIRTEHFPLTLESARPSHTSQYLCASSGGGASGEKLFFGSGTQLSVL.

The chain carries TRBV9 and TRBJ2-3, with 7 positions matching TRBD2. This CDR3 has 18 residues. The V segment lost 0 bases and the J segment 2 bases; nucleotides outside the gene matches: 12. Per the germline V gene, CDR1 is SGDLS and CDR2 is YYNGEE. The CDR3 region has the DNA TGTGCCAGCAGCGTAGGTCGGGGCCTAAGCGGGGCCACAGATACGCAGTATTTT. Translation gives CASSVGRGLSGATDTQYF.

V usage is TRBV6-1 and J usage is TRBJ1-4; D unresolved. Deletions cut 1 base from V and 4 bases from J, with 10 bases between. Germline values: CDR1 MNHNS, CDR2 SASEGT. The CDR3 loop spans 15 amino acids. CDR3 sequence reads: CASSEVDGDNEKLFF. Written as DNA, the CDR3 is TGTGCCAGCAGTGAAGTAGACGGGGATAATGAAAAACTGTTTTTT.